Sequencing of this T cell receptor (beta chain) was carried out in a study of cytomegalovirus exposure and HLA in healthy donors. Overall study context: There were some 410 genotyped donors. Of these, 81% fell in the genetic ancestry cluster associated with self-reported Caucasian donors.

The PCR used 60 Vbeta and 13 Jbeta primers. The repertoire was sequenced with immunoSEQ multiplex PCR; TCRdb's copy has only in-frame clones and lacks some. The sample includes around 120,000 clones, around 10% seen only once; the top ten take less than 4%. Trimming cost V 5 bases and J 3 bases; bases outside gene matches: 8. This CDR3 spans 14 amino acids. The germline V gene has CDR1 GTSNPN and CDR2 SVGIG (reference sequence). Study conclusions and caveats: The study flagged 150 to 200 TCR beta chains as cytomegalovirus-associated.

This clone was seen only a few times. As yet, its antigen is unknown. The chain combines TRBV30 with TRBJ2-7, with 9 bases identical to TRBD2. This sequence was found in a man aged 25-45 years in good health and CMV-seronegative. The sample comprised PBMCs. CDR3 bases: TGTGCCTGGGGGATGGGCGGGGGGGTCTACGAGCAGTACTTC. This gives the protein CAWGMGGGVYEQYF.